This TCR beta chain originates from a study of blood T cell repertoires in COVID-19. Study context: Collection of acute and convalescent COVID-19 samples took place in the United States, Italy and Spain. Sample material is recorded as cDNA or gDNA derived from T cells, B-cell-depleted T cells, or PBMCs.

Per the original methods: Scientists estimated how many nucleated cells there were by amplifying reference gene primers. Using immunoSEQ multiplex PCR, the repertoire was profiled, and TCRdb retains in-frame clones only, with some absent. The DNA gave D and trimming, while V, J and clone size come from that table. The sample lists 250,000 or so clones, roughly 84% occurring once. The origin of this receptor is a man in his forties or fifties who had recovered from COVID-19. The specimen was peripheral blood.

The CDR3 protein is CASRDWDREEAFF. The CDR3 nucleotides read TGTGCCAGCAGAGACTGGGACAGGGAAGAAGCTTTCTTT. V gene TRBV3-1 (or the pseudogene TRBV3-2) combines with J gene TRBJ1-1; 9 positions match TRBD1. J was trimmed by 8 bases and V by 6 bases; bases with no gene match: 7. There are 13 residues in the CDR3. Germline V gene lookup returns CDR1 LGHDT and CDR2 YNNKEL (reference sequence).